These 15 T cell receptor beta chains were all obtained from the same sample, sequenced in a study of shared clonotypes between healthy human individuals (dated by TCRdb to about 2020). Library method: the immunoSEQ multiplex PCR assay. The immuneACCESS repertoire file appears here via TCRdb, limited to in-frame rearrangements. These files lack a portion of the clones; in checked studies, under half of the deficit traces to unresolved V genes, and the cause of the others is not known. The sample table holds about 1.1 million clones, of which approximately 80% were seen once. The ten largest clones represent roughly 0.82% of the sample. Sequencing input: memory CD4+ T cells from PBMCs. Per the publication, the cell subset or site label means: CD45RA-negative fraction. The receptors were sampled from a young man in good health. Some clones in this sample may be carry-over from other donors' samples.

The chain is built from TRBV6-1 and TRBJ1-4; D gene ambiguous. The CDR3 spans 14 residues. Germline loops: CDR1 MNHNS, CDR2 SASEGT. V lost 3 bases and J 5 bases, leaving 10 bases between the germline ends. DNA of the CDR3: TGTGCCAGCAGTGAGGTCAGGAGAAATGAAAAACTGTTTTTT. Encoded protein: CASSEVRRNEKLFF.

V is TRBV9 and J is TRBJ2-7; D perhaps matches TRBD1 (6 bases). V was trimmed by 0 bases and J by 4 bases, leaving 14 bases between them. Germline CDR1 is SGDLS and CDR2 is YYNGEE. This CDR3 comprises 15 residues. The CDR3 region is CASSVGVAGVYEQYF. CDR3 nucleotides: TGTGCCAGCAGCGTAGGAGTGGCAGGGGTGTACGAGCAGTACTTC.

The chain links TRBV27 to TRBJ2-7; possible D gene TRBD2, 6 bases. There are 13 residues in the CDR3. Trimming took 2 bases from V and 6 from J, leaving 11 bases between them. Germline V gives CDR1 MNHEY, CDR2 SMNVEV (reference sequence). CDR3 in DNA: TGTGCCAGCAGTTTAGGGGCGGGGACCGAGCAGTACTTC. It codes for CASSLGAGTEQYF.

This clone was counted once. CDR3 in amino acids: CASSVATNSGNTIYF. The CDR3 coding sequence is TGTGCCAGCAGCGTAGCTACCAACTCTGGAAACACCATATATTTT. V is TRBV9 and J is TRBJ1-3; unclear D gene. The CDR3 is 15 amino acids. With 0 bases removed from V and 0 bases from J, the gap between germline ends came to 7 bases. Germline CDR1 is SGDLS and CDR2 is YYNGEE.

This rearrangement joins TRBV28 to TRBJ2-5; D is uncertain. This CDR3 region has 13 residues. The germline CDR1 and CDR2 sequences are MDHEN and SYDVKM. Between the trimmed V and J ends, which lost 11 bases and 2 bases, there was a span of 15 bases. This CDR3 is CAAGSGAQETQYF. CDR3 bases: TGTGCCGCTGGGTCGGGCGCTCAAGAGACCCAGTACTTC. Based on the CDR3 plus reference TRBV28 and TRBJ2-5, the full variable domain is DVKVTQSSRYLVKRTGEKVFLECVQDMDHENMFWYRQDPGLGLRLIYFSYDVKMKEKGDIPEGYSVSREKKERFSLILESASTNQTSMYLCAAGSGAQETQYFGPGTRLLVL.

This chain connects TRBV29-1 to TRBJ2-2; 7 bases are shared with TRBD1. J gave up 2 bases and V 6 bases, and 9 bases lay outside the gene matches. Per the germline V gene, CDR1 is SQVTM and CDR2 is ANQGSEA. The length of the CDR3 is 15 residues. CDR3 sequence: CSVLTGERNTGELFF. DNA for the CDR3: TGCAGCGTGCTCACAGGGGAAAGAAACACCGGGGAGCTGTTTTTT.

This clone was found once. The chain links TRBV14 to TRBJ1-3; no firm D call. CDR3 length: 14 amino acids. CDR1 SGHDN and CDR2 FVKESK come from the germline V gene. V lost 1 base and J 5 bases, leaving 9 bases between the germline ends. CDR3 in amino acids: CASSQVGFRNTIYF. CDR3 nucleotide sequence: TGTGCCAGCAGCCAAGTGGGGTTTAGAAACACCATATATTTT. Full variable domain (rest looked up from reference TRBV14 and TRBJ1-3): EAGVTQFPSHSVIEKGQTVTLRCDPISGHDNLYWYRRVMGKEIKFLLHFVKESKQDESGMPNNRFLAERTGGTYSTLKVQPAELEDSGVYFCASSQVGFRNTIYFGEGSWLTVV.

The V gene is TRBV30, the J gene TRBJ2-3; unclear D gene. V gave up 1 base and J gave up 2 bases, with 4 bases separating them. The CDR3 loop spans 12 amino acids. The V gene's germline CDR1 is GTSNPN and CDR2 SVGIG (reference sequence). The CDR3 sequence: CAWSATTDTQYF. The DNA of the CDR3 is TGTGCCTGGAGTGCCACCACAGATACGCAGTATTTT.

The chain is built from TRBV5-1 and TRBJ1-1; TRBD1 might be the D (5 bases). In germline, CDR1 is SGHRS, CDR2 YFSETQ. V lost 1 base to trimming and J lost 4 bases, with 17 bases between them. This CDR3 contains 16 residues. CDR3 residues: CASSLLGETEFTEAFF. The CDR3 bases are TGCGCCAGCAGCTTGTTGGGGGAAACGGAGTTCACTGAAGCTTTCTTT. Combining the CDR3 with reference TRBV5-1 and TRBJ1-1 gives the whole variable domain KAGVTQTPRYLIKTRGQQVTLSCSPISGHRSVSWYQQTPGQGLQFLFEYFSETQRNKGNFPGRFSGRQFSNSRSEMNVSTLELGDSALYLCASSLLGETEFTEAFFGQGTRLTVV.

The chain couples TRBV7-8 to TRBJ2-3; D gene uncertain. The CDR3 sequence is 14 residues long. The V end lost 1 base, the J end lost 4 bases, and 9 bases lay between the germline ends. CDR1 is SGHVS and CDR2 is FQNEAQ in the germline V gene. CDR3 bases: TGTGCCAGCAGCTTAGGGCGCTCCCCAGATACGCAGTATTTT. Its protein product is CASSLGRSPDTQYF.

This chain's CDR3 is CASSQRLAGGGMETQYF. The CDR3 DNA reads as TGTGCCAGCAGCCAACGACTAGCGGGAGGGGGTATGGAGACCCAGTACTTC. The chain uses TRBV7-3 and TRBJ2-5; 14 bases map to TRBD2. The V segment lost 5 bases and the J segment 5 bases; nucleotides outside the gene matches: 10. Germline CDR1 is SGHTA and CDR2 is FQGTGA. The CDR3 loop spans 17 amino acids. Full variable domain (outside the CDR3, taken from reference TRBV7-3 and TRBJ2-5): GAGVSQTPSNKVTEKGKYVELRCDPISGHTALYWYRQSLGQGPEFLIYFQGTGAADDSGLPNDRFFAVRPEGSVSTLKIQRTERGDSAVYLCASSQRLAGGGMETQYFGPGTRLLVL.

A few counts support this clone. DNA for the CDR3: TGTGCCAGCAGCCTGCAGGGAGTATCCTACAATGAGCAGTTCTTC. Translated, it gives CASSLQGVSYNEQFF. The chain links TRBV7-3 to TRBJ2-1; TRBD1 or TRBD2 may be the D gene (5 bases each). This CDR3 is built from 15 residues. Trimming pared 5 bases from V and 1 base from J, leaving 12 bases between. Germline CDR1 and CDR2: SGHTA and FQGTGA.

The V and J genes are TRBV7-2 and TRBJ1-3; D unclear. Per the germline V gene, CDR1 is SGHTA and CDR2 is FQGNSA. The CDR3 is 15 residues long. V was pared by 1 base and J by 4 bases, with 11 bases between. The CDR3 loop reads CASSLGGTPGNTIYF. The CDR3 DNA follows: TGTGCCAGCAGCTTAGGTGGAACTCCCGGAAACACCATATATTTT.

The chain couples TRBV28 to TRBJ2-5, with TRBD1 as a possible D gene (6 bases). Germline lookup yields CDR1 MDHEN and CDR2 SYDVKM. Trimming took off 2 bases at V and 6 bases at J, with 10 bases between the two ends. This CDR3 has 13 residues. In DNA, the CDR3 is TGTGCCAGCAGTTTACCACAGGGTCAGACCCAGTACTTC. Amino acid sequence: CASSLPQGQTQYF. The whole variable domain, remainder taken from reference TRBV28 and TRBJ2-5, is DVKVTQSSRYLVKRTGEKVFLECVQDMDHENMFWYRQDPGLGLRLIYFSYDVKMKEKGDIPEGYSVSREKKERFSLILESASTNQTSMYLCASSLPQGQTQYFGPGTRLLVL.

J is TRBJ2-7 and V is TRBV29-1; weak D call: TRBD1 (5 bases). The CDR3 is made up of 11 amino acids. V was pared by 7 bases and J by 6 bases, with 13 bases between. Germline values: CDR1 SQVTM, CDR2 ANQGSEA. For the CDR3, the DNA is TGCAGCGGTCTAAGGGGCGGCGAGCAGTACTTC. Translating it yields CSGLRGGEQYF.